This T cell receptor (beta chain) originates from a study of Graves' ophthalmopathy and Graves' hyperthyroidism (dated 2018 in TCRdb). Regarding the research as a whole: Peripheral blood was collected at initial diagnosis, prior to any treatment. In total, 135 blood samples were TCR-sequenced: 40 to 45 ophthalmopathy, under 85 hyperthyroidism and some 17 hyperthyroidism-to-ophthalmopathy patients. T-cell repertoires of thyroid tissue and blood were compared in over 5 hyperthyroidism patients. For independent validation, a separate cohort was made up of some 18 hyperthyroidism patients plus 17 patients who later progressed from hyperthyroidism to ophthalmopathy. The study used TCR beta repertoire signatures to distinguish Graves' ophthalmopathy from Graves' hyperthyroidism and to predict progression to ophthalmopathy. Following sampling, methimazole starting at 30 mg daily was administered to hyperthyroidism patients, and high-dose intravenous methylprednisolone was administered to ophthalmopathy patients. A discovery set of about 99 patients (approximately 45 ophthalmopathy, some 58 stable hyperthyroidism) was enrolled to explore V-J signatures distinguishing ophthalmopathy from hyperthyroidism. The 100 or so discovery patients were divided at random into training and test sets in a 7:3 ratio. General conclusions and limits of the study: Most expanded thyroid clonotypes with frequency above 0.001 were also detected in blood, suggesting blood repertoires may reflect the thyroid immune response. No statistical method was used to set the sample size in advance, and the investigators knew which group each participant was assigned to. In validation, the model predicted ophthalmopathy progression with over 60% sensitivity and approximately 72% specificity; 12 predicted patients were CT-confirmed with GO in a median of about 7.1 months. The 13-signature model separated ophthalmopathy from stable hyperthyroidism with 87.88% sensitivity and roughly 84% specificity in cross-validation, and 80%/75% in the test set.

CDR1 and CDR2 are drawn from the germline V gene: MNHEY, SVGEGT. V loses 5 bases, J loses 8 bases, and the germline ends lie 9 bases apart. The CDR3 covers 11 residues, taking in both the cysteine and the phenylalanine. CDR3 DNA only is kept here, 33 bases in frame from base 1. For repertoire sequencing, TCR beta CDR3 regions were amplified from RNA transcripts. A first-round RT-PCR used HTBI primers with the Qiagen OneStep RT-PCR kit, followed by a second-round multiplex PCR, size selection and purification. Libraries were sequenced paired-end with 100 bp reads on an Illumina HiSeq2000. As for the original processing: SOAPnuke was used to process the reads, throwing out any read that had adapters, had uncalled bases, had a mean Phred below 15, or lacked an exact constant-primer or identifier match. High-quality paired reads were merged with COPE v1.2.5. Each unique nucleotide sequence was defined as a clonotype, and clonotypes were aligned to IMGT TRB V, D and J references with MiTCR v1.1. The analysis was limited to V-J combinations with a frequency above 0.0001, which together covered just over 98% of the repertoires. For each V-J combination, a TCR clonal expansion and chaos score was defined as the ratio of F50 clonal expansion to chaos observed in the TCRdist matrix. Welch's t-statistics and random forest were used to reduce features to about a dozen V-J combinations, which were fed into a naive Bayes classifier. Thyroid-blood repertoire similarity was quantified with the Morisita-Horn index. Using fastp at Q25 and MiXCR, TCRdb reprocessed the public reads and kept productive beta chains. One record per CDR3 amino acid sequence lists the most common genes and DNA. In this record, the V and J calls reflect TCRdb's handling and not the investigators' own analysis. The sample data list 600,000 to 650,000 distinct CDR3 sequences, and 22% of these were observed just once. Clones ranked in the top ten supply around 6.5% of the sample.

Stable hyperthyroidism was defined as no progression to ophthalmopathy within 18 months of follow-up. Patients with hyperthyroidism were aged 18 to 65 years, had been newly diagnosed, and had a disease duration of less than 2 months. Anyone with other autoimmune diseases, uncontrolled infections, pregnancy or lactation was excluded from the study. Clinical symptoms, serum thyroxine, TRAb, thyroid ultrasound and orbital computed tomography formed the basis of the diagnosis. Using Ficoll-Paque density gradient centrifugation, PBMCs were isolated from 10 ml of fresh peripheral blood. Total RNA was extracted using Trizol reagent, and RNA quality was checked on an Agilent 2100 Bioanalyzer. This clonotype was seen many times. Its antigen is not yet known. Base qualities are not provided; no much larger clone lies one nucleotide away.

The sequence was collected from a woman aged 18-29 years with stable Graves' hyperthyroidism. Some clones in this sample may be carry-over from other donors' samples. Donor details come from another sample of the same person, matched by shared clones. Sequenced input: peripheral blood. The chain is assembled from TRBV6-2 or TRBV6-3 and TRBJ1-1, with TRBD1 tentatively as D gene (6 bases match). The nucleotides are TGTGCCAGCAGTCACGGGACAGAAGCTTTCTTT. Its translation is CASSHGTEAFF.